The rows below give T cell receptor beta chains drawn from one sample of a study of T cell repertoires in cytomegalovirus infection. TCRdb reprocessed the reads via MiXCR and lists one record per CDR3 protein. The sample records roughly 730,000 distinct CDR3 sequences, roughly 36% being singletons. What these receptors recognize is not known. Sequences were derived from cultured PBMCs, sampled from culture after CMV antigen stimulation. These receptors were taken from a human donor in good health (CMV status not recorded). Some clones in this sample may be carry-over from other donors' samples. Each CDR3 is given with its conserved first and last residue. A D gene is named only where the DNA matches it firmly. Size values are once, few and many counts, or a class for expanded clones, and some rows have none.

length: 15; size: -; D: TRBD1; V: TRBV18; J: TRBJ1-5; CDR3: CASSEQGQSNQPQHF; DNA: TGTGCCAGCTCAGAACAGGGACAGAGCAATCAGCCCCAGCATTTT
length: 13; size: many; D: -; V: TRBV19; J: TRBJ1-2; CDR3: CASSTRTEYGYTF; DNA: TGTGCCAGTAGTACTAGGACGGAATATGGCTACACCTTC
length: 13; size: -; D: TRBD1; V: TRBV7-9; J: TRBJ2-7; CDR3: CASSDRGDYEQYF; DNA: TGTGCCAGCAGTGACAGGGGGGACTACGAGCAGTACTTC
length: 15; size: -; D: -; V: TRBV5-1; J: TRBJ2-1; CDR3: CASSLVNYRADEQFF; DNA: TGCGCCAGCAGCTTGGTAAACTACAGGGCAGATGAGCAGTTCTTC
length: 17; size: -; D: -; V: TRBV10-3; J: TRBJ1-5; CDR3: CAISEKGLRLSNQPQHF; DNA: TGTGCCATCAGTGAGAAGGGGCTGCGCTTAAGCAATCAGCCCCAGCATTTT
length: 13; size: -; D: -; V: TRBV15; J: TRBJ2-1; CDR3: CATSRDRRGPPFF; DNA: TGTGCCACCAGCAGAGATCGGCGGGGGCCCCCCTTCTTC
length: 15; size: once; D: TRBD1; V: TRBV7-8; J: TRBJ1-1; CDR3: CASSLRRDRDTEAFF; DNA: TGTGCCAGCAGCTTACGCCGGGACAGGGACACTGAAGCTTTCTTT
length: 14; size: -; D: TRBD1; V: TRBV5-4; J: TRBJ2-7; CDR3: CASRRTGTTYEQYF; DNA: TGTGCCAGCAGGCGGACAGGTACAACCTACGAGCAGTACTTC
length: 18; size: once; D: TRBD2; V: TRBV27; J: TRBJ2-1; CDR3: CASSLAGGPLQSPNEQFF; DNA: TGTGCCAGCAGTTTAGCGGGAGGGCCGTTACAATCTCCCAATGAGCAGTTCTTC
length: 16; size: few; D: -; V: TRBV6-1; J: TRBJ2-5; CDR3: CASEGVPGADQETQYF; DNA: TGTGCCAGCGAGGGGGTACCGGGGGCTGATCAAGAGACCCAGTACTTC
length: 14; size: -; D: -; V: TRBV20-1; J: TRBJ2-3; CDR3: CTTAGVASTDTQYF; DNA: TGCACCACTGCCGGGGTCGCGAGCACAGATACGCAGTATTTT
length: 12; size: few; D: -; V: TRBV6-1; J: TRBJ2-3; CDR3: CASSFYRDTQYF; DNA: TGTGCCAGCAGTTTTTATCGCGATACGCAGTATTTT
length: 15; size: -; D: TRBD1; V: TRBV7-9; J: TRBJ2-2; CDR3: CASSYKGAGTGELFF; DNA: TGTGCCAGCAGCTATAAGGGGGCAGGCACCGGGGAGCTGTTTTTT
length: 12; size: -; D: TRBD1; V: TRBV20-1; J: TRBJ2-7; CDR3: CSATLDRDEQYF; DNA: TGCAGTGCTACATTGGACAGGGACGAGCAGTACTTC
length: 14; size: -; D: -; V: TRBV7-9; J: TRBJ2-2; CDR3: CASNVGGITGELFF; DNA: TGTGCCAGTAACGTGGGGGGTATCACCGGGGAGCTGTTTTTT
length: 15; size: few; D: -; V: TRBV6-5; J: TRBJ1-4; CDR3: CASSYSLATNEKLFF; DNA: TGTGCCAGCAGTTACTCCCTTGCAACTAATGAAAAACTGTTTTTT
length: 17; size: -; D: -; V: TRBV28; J: TRBJ2-7; CDR3: CASSSRLLVTRTYEQYF; DNA: TGTGCCAGCAGTTCGAGGCTTCTAGTCACAAGAACCTACGAGCAGTACTTC
length: 17; size: few; D: TRBD1; V: TRBV4-1; J: TRBJ1-3; CDR3: CASSQAPRTGTGNTIYF; DNA: TGCGCCAGCAGCCAAGCCCCCCGGACAGGGACTGGAAACACCATATATTTT
length: 15; size: many; D: -; V: TRBV7-2; J: TRBJ2-7; CDR3: CASSKTGTTSYEQYF; DNA: TGTGCCAGCAGCAAGACCGGGACGACCTCCTACGAGCAGTACTTC
length: 14; size: -; D: -; V: TRBV20-1; J: TRBJ1-4; CDR3: CRTGAPSANEKLFF; DNA: TGCAGGACCGGGGCTCCATCTGCTAATGAAAAACTGTTTTTT
length: 15; size: -; D: -; V: TRBV20-1; J: TRBJ2-1; CDR3: CSASPMGAGRDEQFF; DNA: TGCAGTGCTAGCCCCATGGGGGCGGGCCGGGATGAGCAGTTCTTC
length: 14; size: -; D: -; V: TRBV12-3/TRBV12-4; J: TRBJ2-3; CDR3: CASSSLDATDTQYF; DNA: TGTGCCAGCAGTTCCTTGGACGCGACAGATACGCAGTATTTT
length: 15; size: -; D: TRBD1; V: TRBV6-6; J: TRBJ1-4; CDR3: CASSENRDRDEKLFF; DNA: TGTGCCAGCAGCGAAAACCGGGACAGGGACGAAAAACTGTTTTTT
length: 14; size: -; D: -; V: TRBV19; J: TRBJ2-3; CDR3: CASSPTGDTDTQYF; DNA: TGTGCCAGTAGTCCGACTGGGGACACAGATACGCAGTATTTT
length: 15; size: few; D: -; V: TRBV15; J: TRBJ1-1; CDR3: CATSRETGMNTEAFF; DNA: TGTGCCACCAGCAGAGAGACCGGGATGAACACTGAAGCTTTCTTT
length: 16; size: -; D: TRBD1; V: TRBV4-3; J: TRBJ2-7; CDR3: CASSQDPGTGAYEQYF; DNA: TGCGCCAGCAGCCAAGATCCCGGGACAGGGGCCTACGAGCAGTACTTC
length: 15; size: few; D: -; V: TRBV27; J: TRBJ2-5; CDR3: CASSFRSPAIETQYF; DNA: TGTGCCAGCAGTTTTAGGAGTCCGGCGATAGAGACCCAGTACTTC
length: 16; size: few; D: -; V: TRBV7-2; J: TRBJ1-6; CDR3: CASSRHRSSYNSPLHF; DNA: TGTGCCAGCAGCCGTCACAGGAGCTCCTATAATTCACCCCTCCACTTT
length: 13; size: -; D: -; V: TRBV6-8; J: TRBJ2-7; CDR3: CASRGGAPYEQYF; DNA: TGTGCCAGTAGGGGGGGCGCCCCCTACGAGCAGTACTTC
length: 20; size: -; D: TRBD1; V: TRBV7-8; J: TRBJ1-2; CDR3: CASSFPRTGDQNTEYYGYTF; DNA: TGTGCCAGCAGCTTTCCGAGGACAGGGGACCAGAATACAGAGTACTATGGCTACACCTTC
length: 15; size: many; D: -; V: TRBV12-3/TRBV12-4; J: TRBJ1-5; CDR3: CASSLWGSSNQPQHF; DNA: TGTGCCAGCAGTTTATGGGGCAGTAGCAATCAGCCCCAGCATTTT
length: 14; size: -; D: -; V: TRBV29-1; J: TRBJ1-1; CDR3: CSVEVRGGNTEAFF; DNA: TGCAGCGTTGAAGTCCGGGGGGGGAACACTGAAGCTTTCTTT
length: 14; size: few; D: -; V: TRBV11-2; J: TRBJ2-2; CDR3: CASSSLRGHGELFF; DNA: TGTGCCAGCAGCTCTCTCCGGGGTCACGGGGAGCTGTTTTTT
length: 16; size: once; D: TRBD2; V: TRBV2; J: TRBJ2-2; CDR3: CASSETLAANTGELFF; DNA: TGTGCCAGCAGTGAAACGCTAGCGGCGAACACCGGGGAGCTGTTTTTT
length: 12; size: -; D: TRBD2; V: TRBV6-2/TRBV6-3; J: TRBJ2-1; CDR3: CASSYSAGEPVF; DNA: TGTGCCAGCAGTTACTCTGCGGGGGAGCCGGTCTTC
length: 16; size: many; D: TRBD2; V: TRBV7-2; J: TRBJ2-3; CDR3: CASSPPDLAGGKWQYF; DNA: TGTGCCAGCAGCCCGCCCGATCTAGCGGGGGGGAAGTGGCAGTATTTT
length: 17; size: -; D: TRBD2; V: TRBV28; J: TRBJ2-7; CDR3: CASSPTGLADSSYEQYF; DNA: TGTGCCAGCAGTCCAACGGGACTAGCGGATTCTTCCTACGAGCAGTACTTC
length: 13; size: -; D: -; V: TRBV7-2; J: TRBJ1-1; CDR3: CASSSTGSTEAFF; DNA: TGTGCCAGCAGCTCTACAGGGTCTACTGAAGCTTTCTTT
length: 15; size: -; D: -; V: TRBV19; J: TRBJ1-2; CDR3: CASSETGTLSYGYTF; DNA: TGTGCCAGTAGTGAAACCGGGACACTAAGCTATGGCTACACCTTC
length: 16; size: -; D: -; V: TRBV12-3/TRBV12-4; J: TRBJ2-7; CDR3: CASSLWRGSGGGEQYF; DNA: TGTGCCAGCAGCTTATGGCGGGGCTCCGGAGGGGGAGAGCAGTACTTC
length: 14; size: -; D: -; V: TRBV5-6; J: TRBJ2-5; CDR3: CASSFFRDQETQYF; DNA: TGTGCCAGCAGCTTCTTCAGGGACCAAGAGACCCAGTACTTC
length: 14; size: many; D: TRBD1; V: TRBV12-3/TRBV12-4; J: TRBJ1-6; CDR3: CASSWTGEGSPLHF; DNA: TGTGCCAGCAGTTGGACAGGGGAAGGTTCACCCCTCCACTTT
length: 15; size: -; D: TRBD2; V: TRBV19; J: TRBJ2-3; CDR3: CASRTSVAGADTQYF; DNA: TGTGCCAGTAGAACGTCGGTAGCGGGGGCAGATACGCAGTATTTT
length: 13; size: -; D: TRBD1; V: TRBV20-1; J: TRBJ1-4; CDR3: CSAWTGGGEKLFF; DNA: TGCAGTGCCTGGACAGGGGGTGGCGAAAAACTGTTTTTT
length: 14; size: -; D: -; V: TRBV11-2; J: TRBJ1-1; CDR3: CASSSQQGPTQAFF; DNA: TGTGCCAGCAGCTCTCAACAGGGCCCAACCCAAGCTTTCTTT
length: 15; size: -; D: TRBD2; V: TRBV7-2; J: TRBJ2-1; CDR3: CASRPGLAGGSEQFF; DNA: TGTGCCAGCAGGCCGGGACTAGCGGGAGGCAGTGAGCAGTTCTTC
length: 12; size: -; D: -; V: TRBV14; J: TRBJ2-7; CDR3: CASSLQLSEQYF; DNA: TGTGCCAGCAGCCTTCAACTTTCCGAGCAGTACTTC
length: 14; size: -; D: -; V: TRBV5-4; J: TRBJ2-2; CDR3: CASSLDGKTGELFF; DNA: TGTGCCAGCAGCTTGGATGGAAAGACCGGGGAGCTGTTTTTT
length: 15; size: -; D: TRBD2; V: TRBV9; J: TRBJ2-3; CDR3: CASTDSSGSTDTQYF; DNA: TGTGCCAGCACGGACTCTAGCGGGAGCACAGATACGCAGTATTTT
length: 16; size: -; D: TRBD1; V: TRBV11-2; J: TRBJ1-1; CDR3: CASSPGTGALDTEAFF; DNA: TGTGCCAGCAGCCCCGGGACAGGGGCTTTGGACACTGAAGCTTTCTTT
length: 12; size: many; D: -; V: TRBV7-2; J: TRBJ2-3; CDR3: CASSLDVDTQYF; DNA: TGTGCCAGCAGCCTAGACGTCGATACGCAGTATTTT
length: 15; size: -; D: -; V: TRBV28; J: TRBJ1-6; CDR3: CASSPVRPGNSPLHF; DNA: TGTGCCAGCAGCCCGGTTCGACCAGGGAATTCACCCCTCCACTTT
length: 13; size: -; D: TRBD2; V: TRBV10-3; J: TRBJ2-3; CDR3: CAIGVAGKDTQYF; DNA: TGTGCCATCGGGGTAGCGGGGAAAGATACGCAGTATTTT